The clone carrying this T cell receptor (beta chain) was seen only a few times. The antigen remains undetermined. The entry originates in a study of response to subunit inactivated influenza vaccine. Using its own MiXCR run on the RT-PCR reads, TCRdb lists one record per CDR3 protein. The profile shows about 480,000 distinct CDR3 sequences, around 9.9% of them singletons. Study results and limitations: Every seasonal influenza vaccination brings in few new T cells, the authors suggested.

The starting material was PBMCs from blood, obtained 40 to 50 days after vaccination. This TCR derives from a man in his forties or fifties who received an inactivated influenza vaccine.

CDR3 amino acids: CASSLAHQYEQYF. CDR3 sequence (DNA): TGTGCCAGCAGCTTAGCGCATCAGTACGAGCAGTACTTC. The chain joins TRBV7-2 to TRBJ2-7; D gene uncertain. V was cut by 0 bases and J by 4 bases, with 7 bases left in between. Germline V CDR1 and CDR2: SGHTA, FQGNSA. The CDR3 has 13 amino acids.